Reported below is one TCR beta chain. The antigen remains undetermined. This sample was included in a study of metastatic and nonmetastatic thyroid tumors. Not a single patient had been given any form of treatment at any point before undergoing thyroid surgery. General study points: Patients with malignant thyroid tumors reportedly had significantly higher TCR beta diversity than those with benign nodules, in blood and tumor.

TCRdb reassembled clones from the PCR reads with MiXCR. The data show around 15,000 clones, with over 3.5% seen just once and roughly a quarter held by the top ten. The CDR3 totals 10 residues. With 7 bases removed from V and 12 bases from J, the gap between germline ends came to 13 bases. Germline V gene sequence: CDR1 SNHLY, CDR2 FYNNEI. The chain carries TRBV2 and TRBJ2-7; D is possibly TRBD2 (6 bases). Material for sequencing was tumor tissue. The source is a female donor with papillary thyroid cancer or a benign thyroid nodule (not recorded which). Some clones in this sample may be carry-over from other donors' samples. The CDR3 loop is CASIYGTSYF. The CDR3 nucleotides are TGTGCCAGCATCTACGGGACTTCGTACTTC.